This TCR beta chain came from a study of cytomegalovirus exposure and HLA in healthy donors. This CDR3 region has 13 residues. The germline CDR1 and CDR2 sequences are MNHNY and SVGAGI (reference sequence). Trimming cost V 8 bases and J 2 bases, with 13 bases left between them. Overall study findings and caveats: Of the V segments, some could not be distinguished, including TRBV6-2 and TRBV6-3, and were excluded. CMV antigen specificity of three CMV-associated chains was confirmed in vitro. Clonal expansion, a later analysis showed, was greater in HLA-associated TCR beta chains than in equally common others.

Vbeta (60) and Jbeta (13) primers were used in the PCR. Methods used by the authors: Roughly 12 million shared chains were among approximately 80 million unique TCR beta chains counted in a later analysis. Clones were read by immunoSEQ multiplex PCR, and TCRdb kept only the in-frame ones, dropping some. V and J calls and clone size are those listed in that table; D and trimming were worked out from the DNA. The data show 150,000 to 200,000 clones, approximately 84% seen once. Points on this clone: No antigen is known for it.

The source material was PBMCs. This receptor was taken from a boy younger than 18 in good health and CMV-seronegative. The chain joins TRBV6-6 to TRBJ2-7, with unresolved D. CDR3 in DNA: TGTGCCAGCCGTCAAACGAACACCTACGAGCAGTACTTC. Residues: CASRQTNTYEQYF.